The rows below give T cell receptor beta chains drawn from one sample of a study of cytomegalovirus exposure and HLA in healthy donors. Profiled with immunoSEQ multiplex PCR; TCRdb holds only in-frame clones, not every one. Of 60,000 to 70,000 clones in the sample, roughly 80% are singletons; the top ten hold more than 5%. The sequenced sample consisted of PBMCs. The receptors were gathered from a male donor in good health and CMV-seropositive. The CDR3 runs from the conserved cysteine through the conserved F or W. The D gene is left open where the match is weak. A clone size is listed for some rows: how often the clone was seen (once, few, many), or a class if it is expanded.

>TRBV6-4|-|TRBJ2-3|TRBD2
CASSLAGEADTQYF
TGTGCCAGCAGCCTAGCGGGGGAGGCAGATACGCAGTATTTT
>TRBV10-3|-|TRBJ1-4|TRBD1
CAISLDRGNEKLFF
TGTGCCATCAGTCTCGACAGGGGGAATGAAAAACTGTTTTTT
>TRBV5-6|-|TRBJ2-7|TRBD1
CASSSDWGQVLYEQYF
TGTGCCAGCAGCTCGGATTGGGGACAGGTTCTCTACGAGCAGTACTTC
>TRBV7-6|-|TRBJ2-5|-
CASSLLGAGQETQYF
TGTGCCAGCAGCTTACTGGGGGCCGGGCAAGAGACCCAGTACTTC
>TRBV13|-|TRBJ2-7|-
CASRRYLSYEQYF
TGTGCCAGCAGACGCTACCTCTCCTACGAGCAGTACTTC
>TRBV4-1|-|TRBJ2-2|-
CASSQVENTGELFF
TGCGCCAGCAGCCAAGTAGAGAACACCGGGGAGCTGTTTTTT
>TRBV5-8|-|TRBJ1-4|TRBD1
CASSFGQGSEKLFF
TGTGCCAGCAGCTTTGGACAGGGGAGTGAAAAACTGTTTTTT
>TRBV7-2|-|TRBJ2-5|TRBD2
CASSFSLAGGQETQYF
TGTGCCAGCAGCTTTTCACTAGCGGGGGGGCAAGAGACCCAGTACTTC
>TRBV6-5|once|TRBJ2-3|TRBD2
CASSSRLAGATDTQYF
TGTGCCAGCAGTTCCAGACTAGCGGGGGCCACAGATACGCAGTATTTT
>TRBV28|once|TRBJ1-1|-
CASSQARGGWTEAFF
TGTGCCAGCAGTCAAGCCCGGGGGGGCTGGACTGAAGCTTTCTTT
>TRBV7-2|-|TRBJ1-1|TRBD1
CASRPDRENTEAFF
TGTGCCAGCCGACCGGACAGGGAAAACACTGAAGCTTTCTTT
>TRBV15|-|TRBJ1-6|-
CATSRERVNNSPLHF
TGTGCCACCAGCAGAGAACGGGTTAATAATTCACCCCTCCACTTT
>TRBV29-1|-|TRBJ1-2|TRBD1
CSVLGQGPPDYTF
TGCAGCGTCCTCGGACAGGGGCCCCCCGACTACACCTTC
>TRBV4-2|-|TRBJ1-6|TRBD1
CASSQGTGGLKNSPLHF
TGTGCCAGCAGCCAAGGGACAGGGGGCTTGAAGAATTCACCCCTCCACTTT
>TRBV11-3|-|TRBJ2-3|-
CASSLEGGPTSSQYF
TGTGCCAGCAGCTTAGAAGGCGGGCCCACCAGCTCGCAGTATTTT
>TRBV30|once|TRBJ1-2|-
CAWNLQPYYGYTF
TGTGCCTGGAATTTACAGCCCTACTATGGCTACACCTTC
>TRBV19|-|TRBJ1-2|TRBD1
CASSIRDSGYGYTF
TGTGCCAGTAGTATACGGGACAGCGGTTATGGCTACACCTTC
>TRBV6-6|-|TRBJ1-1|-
CASTPFGVRDTEAFF
TGTGCCAGCACCCCCTTCGGGGTACGAGACACTGAAGCTTTCTTT
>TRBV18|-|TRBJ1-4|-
CASSPSRYEKLFF
TGTGCCAGCTCACCATCGAGGTATGAAAAACTGTTTTTT
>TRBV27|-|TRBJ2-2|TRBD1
CASSKPGTGLRTGELFF
TGTGCCAGCAGTAAACCCGGGACAGGGCTTCGCACCGGGGAGCTGTTTTTT
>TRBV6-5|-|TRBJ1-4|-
CASSSSQAGNEKLFF
TGTGCCAGCAGTTCCTCACAGGCCGGTAATGAAAAACTGTTTTTT
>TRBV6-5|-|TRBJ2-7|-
CASSYSFGLLYEQYF
TGTGCCAGCAGTTACTCGTTTGGCCTCCTCTACGAGCAGTACTTC
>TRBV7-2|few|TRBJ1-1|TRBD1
CASSLQGGDTEAFF
TGTGCCAGCAGCTTACAGGGGGGCGACACTGAAGCTTTCTTT
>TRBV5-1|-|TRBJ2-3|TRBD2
CASSGSVAGVSTDTQYF
TGCGCCAGCAGCGGCTCCGTGGCGGGGGTGAGCACAGATACGCAGTATTTT
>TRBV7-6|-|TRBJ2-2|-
CASSLSRGRNTGELFF
TGTGCCAGCAGCTTATCTCGTGGGCGCAACACCGGGGAGCTGTTTTTT
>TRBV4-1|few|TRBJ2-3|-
CASSPYLVLTSTDTQYF
TGCGCCAGCAGCCCATACCTCGTACTCACTAGCACAGATACGCAGTATTTT
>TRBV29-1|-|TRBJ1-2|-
CSVEAAVGGALGSGGYTF
TGCAGCGTTGAAGCCGCCGTCGGGGGGGCCCTAGGAAGTGGCGGCTACACCTTC
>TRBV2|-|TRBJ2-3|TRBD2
CASSASGGAADTQYF
TGTGCCAGCAGTGCAAGCGGGGGGGCCGCAGATACGCAGTATTTT
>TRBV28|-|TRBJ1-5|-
CASRKPRTVYQPQHF
TGTGCCAGCAGAAAACCCAGGACAGTCTATCAGCCCCAGCATTTT
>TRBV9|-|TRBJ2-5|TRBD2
CASSVEAGAGETQYF
TGTGCCAGCAGCGTAGAAGCGGGGGCGGGGGAGACCCAGTACTTC
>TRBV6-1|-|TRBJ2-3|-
CASSDSDTQYF
TGTGCCAGCAGTGATAGCGATACGCAGTATTTT
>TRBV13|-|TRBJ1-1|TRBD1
CASSLALAGGNTEAFF
TGTGCCAGCAGCTTAGCTCTGGCAGGGGGAAACACTGAAGCTTTCTTT
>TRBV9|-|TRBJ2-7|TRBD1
CASSPEGQGGYEQYF
TGTGCCAGCAGCCCCGAGGGACAGGGGGGCTACGAGCAGTACTTC
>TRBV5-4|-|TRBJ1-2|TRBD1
CASSTGQGLVNYGYTF
TGTGCCAGCAGCACCGGACAGGGCCTAGTTAACTATGGCTACACCTTC